The present T cell receptor (beta chain) was sequenced within a study of shared clonotypes between healthy human individuals. Study-wide context: The composition of the donors was two women and three men aged 18 to 49.

Deep-level settings were used for running the assay. Several immunoSEQ plates held equal portions of the genomic DNA taken from each subset. Method: immunoSEQ multiplex PCR; TCRdb's copy keeps in-frame clones and lacks some. The data show about 680,000 clones, more than 70% seen once. Study-level results: Among four donors, about 5% of naive CD4 clonotypes were found in common.

Germline CDR1 is MNHNS and CDR2 is SASEGT. Deletions cut 8 bases from V and 0 bases from J, with 8 bases between. The CDR3 runs to 13 residues. There are a few counts of this clone. Its antigen is unknown. What was sequenced was memory CD4+ T cells sorted from blood. Subset defined: CD45RA-negative fraction. V gene TRBV6-1 combines with J gene TRBJ1-3; D is undetermined. The sequence was collected from a woman aged 25 to 45 in good health. CDR3: CASVIPSGNTIYF. CDR3 DNA: TGTGCCAGCGTTATCCCCTCTGGAAACACCATATATTTT.